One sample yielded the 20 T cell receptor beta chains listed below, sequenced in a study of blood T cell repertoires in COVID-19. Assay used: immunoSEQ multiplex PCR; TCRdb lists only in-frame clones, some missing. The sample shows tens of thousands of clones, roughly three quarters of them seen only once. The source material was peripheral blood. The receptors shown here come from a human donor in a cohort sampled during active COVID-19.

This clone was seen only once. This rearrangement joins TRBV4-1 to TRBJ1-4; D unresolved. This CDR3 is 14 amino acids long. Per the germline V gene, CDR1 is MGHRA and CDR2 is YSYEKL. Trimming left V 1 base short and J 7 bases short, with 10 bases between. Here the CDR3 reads CASSQGELAEKLFF. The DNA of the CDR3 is TGCGCCAGCAGCCAAGGGGAGTTGGCTGAAAAACTGTTTTTT.

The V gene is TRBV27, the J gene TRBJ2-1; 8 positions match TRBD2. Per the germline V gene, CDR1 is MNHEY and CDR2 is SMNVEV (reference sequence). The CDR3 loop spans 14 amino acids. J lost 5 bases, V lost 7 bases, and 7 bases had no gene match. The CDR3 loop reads CASTKRGKDNEQFF. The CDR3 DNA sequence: TGTGCCAGCACCAAGCGGGGGAAAGACAATGAGCAGTTCTTC.

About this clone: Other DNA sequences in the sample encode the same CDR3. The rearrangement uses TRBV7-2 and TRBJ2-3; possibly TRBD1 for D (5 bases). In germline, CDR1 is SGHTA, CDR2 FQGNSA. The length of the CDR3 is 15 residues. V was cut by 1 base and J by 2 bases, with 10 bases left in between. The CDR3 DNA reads TGTGCCAGCAGCTTAGGGGGCGGAGACACAGATACGCAGTATTTT. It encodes CASSLGGGDTDTQYF.

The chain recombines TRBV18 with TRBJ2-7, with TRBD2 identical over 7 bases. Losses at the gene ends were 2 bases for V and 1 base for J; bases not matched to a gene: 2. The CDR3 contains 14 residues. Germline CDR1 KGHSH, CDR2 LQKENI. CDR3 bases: TGTGCCAGCTCACCAAGGGAGGGTTCCTACGAGCAGTACGTC. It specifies CASSPREGSYEQYV.

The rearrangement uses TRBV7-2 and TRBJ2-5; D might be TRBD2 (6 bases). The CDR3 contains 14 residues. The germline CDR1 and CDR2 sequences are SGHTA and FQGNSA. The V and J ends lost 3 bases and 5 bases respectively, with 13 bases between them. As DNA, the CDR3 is TGTGCCAGCAGCTTGGGACTCGAGGGGGAGACCCAGTACTTC. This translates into CASSLGLEGETQYF. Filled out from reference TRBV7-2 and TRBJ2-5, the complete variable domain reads GAGVSQSPSNKVTEKGKDVELRCDPISGHTALYWYRQSLGQGLEFLIYFQGNSAPDKSGLPSDRFSAERTGGSVSTLTIQRTQQEDSAVYLCASSLGLEGETQYFGPGTRLLVL.

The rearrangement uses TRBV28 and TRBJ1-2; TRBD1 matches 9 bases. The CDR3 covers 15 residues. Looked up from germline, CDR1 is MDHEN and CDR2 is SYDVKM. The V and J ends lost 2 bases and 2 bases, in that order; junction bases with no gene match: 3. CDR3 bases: TGTGCCAGCAGTTTAACAGGGGGCAAAAACTATGGCTACACCTTC. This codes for CASSLTGGKNYGYTF.

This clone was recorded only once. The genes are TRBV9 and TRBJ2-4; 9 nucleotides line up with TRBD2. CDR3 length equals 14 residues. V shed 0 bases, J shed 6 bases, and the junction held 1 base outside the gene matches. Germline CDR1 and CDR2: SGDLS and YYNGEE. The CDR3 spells CASSVATSGNIQYF. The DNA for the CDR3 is TGTGCCAGCAGCGTAGCGACTAGCGGAAACATTCAGTACTTC.

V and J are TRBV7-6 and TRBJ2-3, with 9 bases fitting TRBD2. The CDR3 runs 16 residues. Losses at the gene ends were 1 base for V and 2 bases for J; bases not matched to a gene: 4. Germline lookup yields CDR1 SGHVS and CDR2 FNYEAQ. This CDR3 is CASSLGASGVTDTQYF. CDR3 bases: TGTGCCAGCAGCTTAGGAGCTAGCGGGGTCACAGATACGCAGTATTTT. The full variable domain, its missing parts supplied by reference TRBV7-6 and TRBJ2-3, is GAGVSQSPRYKVTKRGQDVALRCDPISGHVSLYWYRQALGQGPEFLTYFNYEAQQDKSGLPNDRFSAERPEGSISTLTIQRTEQRDSAMYRCASSLGASGVTDTQYFGPGTRLTVL.

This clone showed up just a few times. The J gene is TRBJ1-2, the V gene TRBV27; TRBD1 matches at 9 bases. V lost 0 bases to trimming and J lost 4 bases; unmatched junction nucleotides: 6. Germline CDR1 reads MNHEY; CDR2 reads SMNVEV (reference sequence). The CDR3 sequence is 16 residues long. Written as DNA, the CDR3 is TGTGCCAGCAGTTTATCCCCCTCGACAGGGGGCTATGGCTACACCTTC. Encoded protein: CASSLSPSTGGYGYTF.

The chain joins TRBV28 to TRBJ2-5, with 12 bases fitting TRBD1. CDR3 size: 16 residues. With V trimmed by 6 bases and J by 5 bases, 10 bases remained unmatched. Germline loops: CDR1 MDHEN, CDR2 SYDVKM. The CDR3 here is CASSSTGTGGRETQYF. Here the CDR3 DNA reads TGTGCCAGCAGCTCGACCGGGACAGGGGGCCGTGAGACCCAGTACTTC. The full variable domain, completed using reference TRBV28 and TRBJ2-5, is DVKVTQSSRYLVKRTGEKVFLECVQDMDHENMFWYRQDPGLGLRLIYFSYDVKMKEKGDIPEGYSVSREKKERFSLILESASTNQTSMYLCASSSTGTGGRETQYFGPGTRLLVL.

CDR3 nucleotide sequence: TGCAGCGTGTTCGGACAGGTCGATGAGCAGTTCTTC. As protein: CSVFGQVDEQFF. This chain uses TRBV29-1 with TRBJ2-1, with 7 nucleotides matching TRBD1. The V gene's germline CDR1 is SQVTM and CDR2 ANQGSEA. The CDR3 consists of 12 residues. Trimming at V came to 6 bases and at J to 8 bases, leaving 7 bases not matched to a gene.

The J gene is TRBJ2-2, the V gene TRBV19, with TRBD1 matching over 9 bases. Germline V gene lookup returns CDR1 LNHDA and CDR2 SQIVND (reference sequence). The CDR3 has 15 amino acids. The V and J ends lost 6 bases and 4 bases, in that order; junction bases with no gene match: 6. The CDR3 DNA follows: TGTGCCAGTAGCGCCGGGACAGGGCCCACCGGGGAGCTGTTTTTT. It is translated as CASSAGTGPTGELFF.

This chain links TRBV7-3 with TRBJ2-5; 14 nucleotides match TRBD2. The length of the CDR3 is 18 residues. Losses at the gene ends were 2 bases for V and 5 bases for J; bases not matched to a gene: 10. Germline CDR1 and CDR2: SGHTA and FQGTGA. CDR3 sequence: CASSLLGTSGGLKETQYF. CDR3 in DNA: TGTGCCAGCAGCTTACTCGGGACTAGCGGGGGACTCAAGGAGACCCAGTACTTC. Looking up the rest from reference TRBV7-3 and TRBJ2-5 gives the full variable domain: GAGVSQTPSNKVTEKGKYVELRCDPISGHTALYWYRQSLGQGPEFLIYFQGTGAADDSGLPNDRFFAVRPEGSVSTLKIQRTERGDSAVYLCASSLLGTSGGLKETQYFGPGTRLLVL.

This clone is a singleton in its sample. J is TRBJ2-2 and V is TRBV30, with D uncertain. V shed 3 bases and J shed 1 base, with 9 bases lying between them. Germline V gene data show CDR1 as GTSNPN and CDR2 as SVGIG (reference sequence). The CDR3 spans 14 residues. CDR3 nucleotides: TGTGCCTGGAGGGCCCTCCTGAACACCGGGGAGCTGTTTTTT. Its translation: CAWRALLNTGELFF.

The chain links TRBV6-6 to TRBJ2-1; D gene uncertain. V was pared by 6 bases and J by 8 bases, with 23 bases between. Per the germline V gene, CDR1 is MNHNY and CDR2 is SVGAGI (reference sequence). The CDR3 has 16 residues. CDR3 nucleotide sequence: TGTGCCAGCAGACGATACACAGCCACCGAAATAGATGAGCAGTTCTTC. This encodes CASRRYTATEIDEQFF.

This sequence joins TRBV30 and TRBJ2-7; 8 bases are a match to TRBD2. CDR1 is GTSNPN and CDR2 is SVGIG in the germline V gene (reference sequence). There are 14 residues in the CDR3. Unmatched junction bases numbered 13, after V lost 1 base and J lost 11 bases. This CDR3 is CAWSGGAGAGMKYV. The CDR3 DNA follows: TGTGCCTGGAGTGGTGGAGCGGGAGCCGGGATGAAGTACGTC.

CDR3 nucleotides: TGTGCCAGCAACAACCAGGTTGGGGCAGGGGGGACAGATACGCAGTATTTT. Protein sequence: CASNNQVGAGGTDTQYF. The V and J genes are TRBV2 and TRBJ2-3; D is perhaps TRBD1 (7 bases). Germline CDR1 reads SNHLY; CDR2 reads FYNNEI. V was pared by 7 bases and J by 3 bases, with 23 bases between. This CDR3 has 17 amino acids. Looking up the rest from reference TRBV2 and TRBJ2-3 gives the full variable domain: EPEVTQTPSHQVTQMGQEVILRCVPISNHLYFYWYRQILGQKVEFLVSFYNNEISEKSEIFDDQFSVERPDGSNFTLKIRSTKLEDSAMYFCASNNQVGAGGTDTQYFGPGTRLTVL.

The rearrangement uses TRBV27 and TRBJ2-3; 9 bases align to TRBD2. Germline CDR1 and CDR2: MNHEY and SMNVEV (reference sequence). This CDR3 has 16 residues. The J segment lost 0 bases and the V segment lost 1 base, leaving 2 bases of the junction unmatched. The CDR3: CASSLYSGSSTDTQYF. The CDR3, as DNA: TGTGCCAGCAGTTTATATAGCGGGAGTAGCACAGATACGCAGTATTTT.

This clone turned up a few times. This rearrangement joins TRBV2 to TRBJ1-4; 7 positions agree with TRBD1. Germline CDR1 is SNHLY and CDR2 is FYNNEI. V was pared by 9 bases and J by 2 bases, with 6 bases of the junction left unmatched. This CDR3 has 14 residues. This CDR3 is CASQGEVTNEKLFF. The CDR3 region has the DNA TGTGCCAGTCAGGGGGAGGTCACTAATGAAAAACTGTTTTTT.

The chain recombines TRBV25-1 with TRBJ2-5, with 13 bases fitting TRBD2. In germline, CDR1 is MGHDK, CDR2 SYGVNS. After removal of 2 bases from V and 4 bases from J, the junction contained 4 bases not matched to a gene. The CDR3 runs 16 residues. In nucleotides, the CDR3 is TGTGCCAGCAGTGAAAGTGGACTAGCGGGAGTAGAGACCCAGTACTTC. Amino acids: CASSESGLAGVETQYF.